These 10 T cell receptor beta chains came from one sample sequenced in a study of blood T cell repertoires in COVID-19. Assay used: immunoSEQ multiplex PCR; TCRdb lists only in-frame clones, some missing. The table has 120,000 or so clones, roughly 91% seen once. Material: peripheral blood. The source of these receptors is a human donor in a cohort sampled during active COVID-19.

The J gene is TRBJ1-1, the V gene TRBV18; D remains unclear. This CDR3 contains 16 residues. Trimming took 0 bases from V and 7 from J, leaving 18 bases between them. Germline CDR1 reads KGHSH; CDR2 reads LQKENI. The CDR3 DNA is TGTGCCAGCTCACCACCGTACCCCCGGTCAGCGGATGAAGCTTTCTTT. This gives the protein CASSPPYPRSADEAFF.

The chain joins TRBV3-1 (or the pseudogene TRBV3-2) to TRBJ2-1, with D possibly matching TRBD2 (6 bases). The CDR3 runs 14 residues. The V and J ends lost 5 bases and 8 bases respectively, with 16 bases between them. The germline gives CDR1 LGHDT, CDR2 YNNKEL (reference sequence). Here the CDR3 reads CASSRRGLDDEQFF. CDR3 sequence (DNA): TGTGCCAGCAGCAGGAGGGGTCTAGACGATGAGCAGTTCTTC.

The genes are TRBV12-2 and TRBJ2-7; TRBD2 was called by the table and not checked on the DNA. TRBV12-2 is a listed pseudogene. This CDR3 comprises 15 residues. CDR3 nucleotides: TGTGCAAGTCGCCCGGGACTAGCGGGAGCTGGCGAGCAGTACTTC. Its protein product is CASRPGLAGAGEQYF.

The chain is built from TRBV7-2 and TRBJ1-6; D gene unclear. V shed 5 bases and J shed 4 bases, with 9 bases lying between them. Per the germline V gene, CDR1 is SGHTA and CDR2 is FQGNSA. This CDR3 has 14 residues. The CDR3 DNA sequence: TGTGCCAGCAGCCAAGTAGTGTATAATTCACCCCTCCACTTT. This gives the protein CASSQVVYNSPLHF.

This chain uses TRBV7-8 with TRBJ2-2, with 7 bases fitting TRBD1. V gave up 5 bases and J gave up 1 base; unmatched junction bases: 7. Germline assignment: CDR1 SGHVS and CDR2 FQNEAQ. The CDR3 extends over 16 amino acids. The CDR3 loop is CASSPGGLKNTGELFF. The CDR3 DNA sequence: TGTGCCAGCAGCCCAGGGGGTCTAAAGAACACCGGGGAGCTGTTTTTT.

The rearrangement uses TRBV19 and TRBJ2-7; 9 bases match TRBD1. Germline V gene lookup returns CDR1 LNHDA and CDR2 SQIVND (reference sequence). The CDR3 extends over 14 amino acids. With V trimmed by 5 bases and J by 3 bases, 5 bases remained unmatched. DNA of the CDR3: TGTGCCAGTAGTCGGACAGGGGAACTCTACGAGCAGTACTTC. It yields the protein CASSRTGELYEQYF.

The table lists this clone with a count of one. This chain connects TRBV5-1 to TRBJ2-5; TRBD1 aligns across 7 bases. Losses at the gene ends were 4 bases for V and 2 bases for J; bases not matched to a gene: 5. CDR3 length: 14 residues. Germline values: CDR1 SGHRS, CDR2 YFSETQ. Here the CDR3 reads CASSREQGQETQYF. Written as DNA, the CDR3 is TGCGCCAGCAGCCGAGAACAGGGGCAAGAGACCCAGTACTTC.

Regarding this clone: A read error may produce the germline difference seen at one junction end. The genes are TRBV13 and TRBJ2-1; TRBD2 agrees at 14 bases. Germline assignment: CDR1 PRHDT and CDR2 FYEKMQ (reference sequence). The CDR3 extends over 15 amino acids. As DNA, the CDR3 is TGTGCCAGCAGCCCGAGGGGGACTAGCGGGGGATTGACGGTCTTC. It is translated as CASSPRGTSGGLTVF. Full variable domain (rest looked up from reference TRBV13 and TRBJ2-1): AAGVIQSPRHLIKEKRETATLKCYPIPRHDTVYWYQQGPGQDPQFLISFYEKMQSDKGSIPDRFSAQQFSDYHSELNMSSLELGDSALYFCASSPRGTSGGLTVFGPGTRLTVL.

The rearrangement links TRBV9 to TRBJ2-1; 8 nucleotides line up with TRBD2. Germline V CDR1 and CDR2: SGDLS, YYNGEE. This CDR3 has 15 amino acids. Trimming at V came to 2 bases and at J to 4 bases, leaving 5 bases not matched to a gene. The CDR3 DNA reads TGTGCCAGCAGCGTTACGGGGGGGCCTTACAATGAGCAGTTCTTC. Its translation: CASSVTGGPYNEQFF.

The gene calls are TRBV2 and TRBJ2-7; TRBD1 matches at 9 bases. The CDR3 has 16 residues. CDR1 and CDR2 from the germline V gene are SNHLY and FYNNEI. Trimming removed 2 bases from V and 2 bases from J; junction bases left unmatched: 7. CDR3 protein: CASSELSGDRAYEQYF. The CDR3 nucleotides are TGTGCCAGCAGTGAACTTAGTGGGGACAGGGCCTACGAGCAGTACTTC.